These 28 T cell receptor beta chains were all obtained from the same sample, sequenced in a study of Graves' ophthalmopathy and Graves' hyperthyroidism. Amplification of TCR beta CDR3 regions used RNA transcripts. HTBI primers were employed in first-round RT-PCR, then a second-round multiplex PCR followed. TCRdb re-derived calls from the multiplex PCR reads in MiXCR, one entry per CDR3 protein. The sample holds more than 1,000,000 distinct CDR3 sequences; 35% to 45% are singletons and the top ten take around 10%. The sequencing sample was made of peripheral blood or thyroid tissue (not recorded which). These receptors were collected from an adult man with Graves' hyperthyroidism.

About this clonotype: Being one base from a much bigger clone, this may be a read error. V usage is TRBV28 and J usage is TRBJ2-7; no clear D gene. This CDR3 comprises 13 residues. From germline, CDR1 is MDHEN and CDR2 SYDVKM. V was trimmed by 4 bases and J by 3 bases, leaving 10 bases between them. CDR3 loop: CASSSPDGYEQYF. CDR3 sequence (DNA): TGTGCCAGCAGTTCCCCGGACGGCTACGAGCAGTACTTC.

This chain connects TRBV29-1 to TRBJ1-2; D not certain. Germline V gene data show CDR1 as SQVTM and CDR2 as ANQGSEA. This CDR3 has 10 residues. Trimming shortened V by 4 bases and J by 2 bases, and 2 bases separated the two germline ends. The CDR3 reads CSVGNYGYTF. CDR3 nucleotide sequence: TGCAGCGTTGGCAACTATGGCTACACCTTC. The variable domain in full, with the rest retrieved from reference TRBV29-1 and TRBJ1-2, is SAVISQKPSRDICQRGTSLTIQCQVDSQVTMMFWYRQQPGQSLTLIATANQGSEATYESGFVIDKFPISRPNLTFSTLTVSNMSPEDSSIYLCSVGNYGYTFGSGTRLTVV.

This clonotype came up once. The junction departs from germline at one end; a sequencing error may be responsible. The rearrangement links TRBV7-2 to TRBJ2-7, with 7 bases fitting TRBD2. The germline gives CDR1 SGHTA, CDR2 FQGNSA. The CDR3 is 15 residues long. This CDR3 reads CASSSAAAGAREQYF. The DNA of the CDR3 is TGCGCCAGCAGCTCCGCGGCCGCGGGAGCACGGGAGCAGTACTTC.

This clonotype was found once. This clone may be a read error of a much larger clone one base away. The rearrangement links TRBV19 to TRBJ2-5; D gene unclear. CDR1 and CDR2 from the germline V gene are LNHDA and SQIVND (reference sequence). Trimming took off 2 bases at V and 5 bases at J, with 6 bases between the two ends. The CDR3 spans 12 residues. CDR3 sequence reads: CASSIPTETQYF. DNA of the CDR3: TGTGCCAGTAGTATACCCACCGAGACCCAGTACTTC. The variable domain in full, completed from reference TRBV19 and TRBJ2-5, reads DGGITQSPKYLFRKEGQNVTLSCEQNLNHDAMYWYRQDPGQGLRLIYYSQIVNDFQKGDIAEGYSVSREKKESFPLTVTSAQKNPTAFYLCASSIPTETQYFGPGTRLLVL.

The V gene is TRBV29-1, the J gene TRBJ1-1; 7 bases align to TRBD1. The CDR3 covers 13 residues. Trimming took 4 bases from V and 1 from J; bases not matched to a gene: 3. Germline V gene data show CDR1 as SQVTM and CDR2 as ANQGSEA. The CDR3 region has the DNA TGCAGCGTTGTGGGGACAGAGAACACTGAAGCTTTCTTT. This sequence encodes CSVVGTENTEAFF.

In its sample, this clonotype was seen many times. V usage is TRBV10-3 and J usage is TRBJ1-6; perhaps TRBD1 as D (6 bases). Trimming removed 11 bases at V and 6 bases at J, with 14 bases between. Germline CDR1 reads ENHRY; CDR2 reads SYGVKD. The CDR3 covers 13 residues. CDR3: CAARGAGNSPLHF. In DNA, the CDR3 is TGTGCCGCTCGGGGGGCCGGTAATTCACCCCTCCACTTT.

This clonotype has a handful of counts. The chain employs TRBV6-5 and TRBJ1-2; 7 positions agree with TRBD1. Germline CDR1 and CDR2: MNHEY and SVGAGI. CDR3 size: 15 residues. J was trimmed by 3 bases and V by 4 bases; bases with no gene match: 8. CDR3 region: CASSSRGLRDYGYTF. The DNA of the CDR3 is TGTGCCAGCAGTTCTAGGGGGCTAAGGGACTATGGCTACACCTTC.

For the CDR3, the DNA is TGCGCCAGCAGCTTGCGTGCCGGGACGACCCTCGGGTCCCAGCCCCAGTACTTC. Translating gives CASSLRAGTTLGSQPQYF. This chain connects TRBV4-3 to TRBJ2-5, with D perhaps TRBD1 or TRBD2 (5 bases each). The germline V gene has CDR1 LGHNA and CDR2 YSLEER. The CDR3 has 18 amino acids. V gave up 5 bases and J gave up 9 bases, with 31 bases separating them.

At least ten counts were recorded for this clonotype. This chain uses TRBV5-1 with TRBJ1-1; D not resolved. Trimming took off 2 bases at V and 4 bases at J, with 12 bases between the two ends. The germline V gene encodes CDR1 SGHRS and CDR2 YFSETQ. CDR3 length: 14 amino acids. The CDR3 DNA sequence: TGCGCCAGCAGCTTCGACGGTGGTAGCACTGAAGCTTTCTTT. Translated: CASSFDGGSTEAFF.

This clonotype was picked up many times. The rearrangement uses TRBV11-2 and TRBJ2-5, with TRBD2 matching 13 bases. Germline values: CDR1 SGHAT, CDR2 FQNNGV. Unmatched junction bases numbered 4, after V lost 5 bases and J lost 1 base. The CDR3 loop spans 16 amino acids. The CDR3 nucleotides read TGTGCCAGCAGCGTAACTAGCGGGAGGGGCCAAGAGACCCAGTACTTC. It encodes CASSVTSGRGQETQYF.

The CDR3 DNA reads TGTGCCAGCAGCGCTAACAGGGGGGTGAACACTGAAGCTTTCTTT. Amino acid sequence: CASSANRGVNTEAFF. This chain uses TRBV5-4 with TRBJ1-1; 8 bases are shared with TRBD1. The CDR3 is made up of 15 amino acids. Germline V gene lookup returns CDR1 SGHNT and CDR2 YYREEE (reference sequence). The junction had 5 bases not matched to a gene; V was cut back by 4 bases and J by 0 bases.

There are many counts of this clonotype. Written as DNA, the CDR3 is TGCAGCGTCCCGTTCAGAGGGAGGGGTTTAGAGACCCAGTACTTC. Residues: CSVPFRGRGLETQYF. V gene TRBV29-1 combines with J gene TRBJ2-5; TRBD2 aligns across 7 bases. Germline trimming cut 6 bases from V and 4 bases from J; bases unmatched to any gene: 14. The CDR3 is 15 residues long. CDR1 is SQVTM, CDR2 ANQGSEA, per germline.

As for this clonotype: It may be a read error: a sequence one base away is much more abundant. This sequence joins TRBV7-2 and TRBJ1-2, with D possibly being TRBD1 (5 bases). The CDR3 contains 13 residues. Germline V CDR1 and CDR2: SGHTA, FQGNSA. In DNA, the CDR3 is TGTGCCAACAGCACACTCGACAGCGCTGGCTACACCTTC. Translated, it gives CANSTLDSAGYTF.

In this sample, this clonotype turned up many times. The chain combines TRBV12-3 or TRBV12-4 with TRBJ1-5, with a weak D call TRBD1 (6 bases). V was trimmed by 1 base and J by 4 bases, leaving 11 bases between them. CDR3 size: 15 residues. CDR3 bases: TGTGCCAGCAGTTTAGGGGGGGCGGAGAATCAGCCCCAGCATTTT. Protein sequence: CASSLGGAENQPQHF.

This clonotype was observed at least ten times. This chain connects TRBV10-2 to TRBJ2-5; D gene ambiguous. V was trimmed by 7 bases and J by 2 bases, leaving 11 bases between them. This CDR3 spans 13 amino acids. Germline V gives CDR1 WSHSY, CDR2 SAAADI. The CDR3 loop is CASNVGRQETQYF. The CDR3 DNA reads as TGCGCCAGCAATGTGGGCAGACAAGAGACCCAGTACTTC.

There are a few counts of this clonotype. The rearrangement uses TRBV2 and TRBJ1-2, with unresolved D. Germline V gives CDR1 SNHLY, CDR2 FYNNEI. The CDR3 runs to 15 residues. V was cut by 4 bases and J by 4 bases, with 16 bases left in between. CDR3 residues: CASSGGKVGIYGYTF. Written as DNA, the CDR3 is TGTGCCAGCAGTGGAGGAAAGGTTGGGATCTATGGCTACACCTTC.

V is TRBV12-3 or TRBV12-4 and J is TRBJ1-2; TRBD1 agrees at 7 bases. The CDR3 is made up of 15 amino acids. J was trimmed by 6 bases and V by 1 base; bases with no gene match: 8. CDR3 in DNA: TGTGCCAGCAGTTTAGAAAAGACAGGGTGGCATGGCTACACCTTC. Encoded protein: CASSLEKTGWHGYTF.

The V and J genes are TRBV29-1 and TRBJ2-7; 8 bases line up with TRBD1. This CDR3 spans 14 amino acids. The junction had 17 bases not matched to a gene; V was cut back by 6 bases and J by 10 bases. Germline loops: CDR1 SQVTM, CDR2 ANQGSEA. The CDR3 region is CSVVVGAGGLDQYF. The CDR3 DNA is TGCAGCGTCGTGGTAGGGGCAGGGGGCCTGGATCAGTACTTC.

This clonotype appeared many times. The chain is built from TRBV7-6 and TRBJ2-2; D is unresolved. In germline, CDR1 is SGHVS, CDR2 FNYEAQ. The CDR3 contains 14 residues. The V gene lost 4 bases and the J gene lost 4 bases, with 10 bases spanning the gap. CDR3 nucleotides: TGTGCCAGCAGCTCCGGTGGGTTCACCGGGGAGCTGTTTTTT. Protein: CASSSGGFTGELFF.

The V and J genes are TRBV14 and TRBJ1-4, with 7 bases aligning to TRBD1. The trim removed 4 bases at V and 5 bases at J, leaving 7 bases unmatched. Per germline, CDR1 SGHDN and CDR2 FVKESK. The CDR3 is 15 amino acids. This chain's CDR3 is CASSRVTGWNEKLFF. CDR3 nucleotides: TGTGCCAGCAGCCGAGTGACAGGGTGGAATGAAAAACTGTTTTTT.

This clonotype was seen at least ten times. The gene calls are TRBV12-3 or TRBV12-4 and TRBJ2-7, with D unresolved. CDR3 size: 14 residues. V lost 3 bases, J lost 0 bases, and 9 bases lay in between. The CDR3 coding sequence is TGTGCCAGCAGTTTGTGGGGTCGCTCCTACGAGCAGTACTTC. Residues: CASSLWGRSYEQYF.

This chain connects TRBV18 to TRBJ1-1, with 7 nucleotides matching TRBD1. Germline V gene lookup returns CDR1 KGHSH and CDR2 LQKENI. The CDR3 length is 13 residues. V gave up 3 bases and J gave up 5 bases; unmatched junction bases: 3. This chain's CDR3 is CASSPTGLTEAFF. The CDR3 region has the DNA TGTGCCAGCTCACCGACAGGGTTAACTGAAGCTTTCTTT.

The gene calls are TRBV10-3 and TRBJ1-6, with D possibly TRBD1 on 5 matching bases. Germline V gives CDR1 ENHRY, CDR2 SYGVKD. The CDR3 runs to 13 residues. Trimming removed 3 bases from V and 13 bases from J, with 13 bases in between. The CDR3 DNA reads as TGTGCCATCAGTGAAGCATACGGGACGCCCCTCCACTTT. Translated: CAISEAYGTPLHF.

The table lists this clonotype with a count of one. The V and J genes are TRBV14 and TRBJ1-5, with 8 positions matching TRBD1. The trim removed 8 bases at V and 13 bases at J, leaving 4 bases unmatched. The CDR3 loop spans 10 amino acids. Germline V gene lookup returns CDR1 SGHDN and CDR2 FVKESK. CDR3 bases: TGTGCCAGCGGGACAGGACGACAGCATTTT. Translated, it gives CASGTGRQHF.

The rearrangement joins TRBV7-8 to TRBJ1-1; D is unclear. The CDR3 is 15 residues long. V was clipped by 1 base and J by 4 bases, with 13 bases between them. The germline V gene encodes CDR1 SGHVS and CDR2 FQNEAQ. The CDR3 nucleotides are TGTGCCAGCAGCTTAGGGCGGACGCTAGTCACTGAAGCTTTCTTT. Protein: CASSLGRTLVTEAFF.

This clonotype was seen at least ten times. This chain connects TRBV7-2 to TRBJ2-7, with TRBD2 as a possible D gene (6 bases). V was pared by 1 base and J by 2 bases, with 12 bases between. The germline CDR1 and CDR2 sequences are SGHTA and FQGNSA. This CDR3 comprises 15 residues. CDR3 in amino acids: CASSLDGEATYEQYF. CDR3 DNA sequence: TGTGCCAGCAGCTTAGACGGGGAGGCTACCTACGAGCAGTACTTC.

The table lists this clonotype with a count of one. CDR3 protein: CASSLEGTRETQYF. CDR3 DNA: TGTGCCAGCAGCTTAGAGGGTACTAGGGAGACCCAGTACTTC. The chain recombines TRBV7-9 with TRBJ2-5; TRBD2 is a possible D gene (5 bases). CDR1 is SEHNR and CDR2 is FQNEAQ in the germline V gene (reference sequence). The CDR3 runs to 14 residues. Trimming removed 1 base from V and 5 bases from J, with 11 bases in between.

As DNA, the CDR3 is TGTGCCAGCAGTTACGACGACTCCTACGAGCAGTACTTC. Translating it yields CASSYDDSYEQYF. The V and J genes are TRBV6-5 and TRBJ2-7; D gene unclear. CDR1 and CDR2 from the germline V gene are MNHEY and SVGAGI. V shed 2 bases and J shed 0 bases, with 5 bases lying between them. This CDR3 is 13 amino acids long.